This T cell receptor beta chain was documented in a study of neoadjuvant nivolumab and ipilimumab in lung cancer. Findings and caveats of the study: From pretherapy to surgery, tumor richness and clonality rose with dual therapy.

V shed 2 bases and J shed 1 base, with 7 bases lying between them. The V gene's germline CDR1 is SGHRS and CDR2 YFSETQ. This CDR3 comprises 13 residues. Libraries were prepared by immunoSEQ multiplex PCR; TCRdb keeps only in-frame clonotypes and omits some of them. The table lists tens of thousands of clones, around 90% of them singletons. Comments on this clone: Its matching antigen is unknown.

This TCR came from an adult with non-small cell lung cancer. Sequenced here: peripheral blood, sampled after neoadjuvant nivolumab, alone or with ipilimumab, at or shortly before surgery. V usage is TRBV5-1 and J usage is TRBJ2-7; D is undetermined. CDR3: CASSFGLSYEQYF. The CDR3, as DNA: TGCGCCAGCAGCTTCGGCCTTTCCTACGAGCAGTACTTC.